This TCR beta chain was captured in a study of T cell responses to AZD1222 COVID-19 vaccine. Clones were sequenced by immunoSEQ multiplex PCR, and TCRdb holds only the in-frame ones, with some missing. The data hold 100,000 to 120,000 clones, with more than 90% observed a single time. Germline V gene data show CDR1 as MGHRA and CDR2 as YSYEKL. CDR3 length: 14 amino acids. The V gene lost 4 bases and the J gene lost 6 bases, with 15 bases spanning the gap. This clone was counted only a few times. The chain is built from TRBV4-1 and TRBJ1-1; D gene ambiguous. The specimen was peripheral blood, collected 28 days after the second AZD1222 dose. The sequence came from an adult who received the AZD1222 COVID-19 vaccine. The CDR3 DNA follows: TGCGCCAGCAGCCCCCAACGGGGTCAGGCTGAAGCTTTCTTT. Residues: CASSPQRGQAEAFF.